The 27 T cell receptor beta chains presented below share a single source sample, sequenced in a study of blood T cell repertoires in COVID-19. Sequencing was performed with immunoSEQ multiplex PCR; in TCRdb, only in-frame clones are kept and a portion is missing. This sample has 650,000 to 800,000 clones, with approximately 90% found just once. Sequencing was done on a sample of peripheral blood. All receptors derive from a woman younger than 35 with acute or convalescent COVID-19.

The chain employs TRBV11-2 and TRBJ2-7, with D unclear. The germline CDR1 and CDR2 sequences are SGHAT and FQNNGV. The CDR3 totals 13 residues. Trimming cost V 1 base and J 4 bases, with 8 bases left between them. Here the CDR3 reads CASSLAGRYEQYF. The CDR3 coding sequence is TGTGCCAGCAGCTTAGCAGGTCGGTACGAGCAGTACTTC. The full variable domain, completed using reference TRBV11-2 and TRBJ2-7, is EAGVAQSPRYKIIEKRQSVAFWCNPISGHATLYWYQQILGQGPKLLIQFQNNGVVDDSQLPKDRFSAERLKGVDSTLKIQPAKLEDSAVYLCASSLAGRYEQYFGPGTRLTVT.

This clone came up once. The chain couples TRBV10-1 to TRBJ1-3; TRBD1 matches 9 bases. J was trimmed by 4 bases and V by 7 bases; bases with no gene match: 23. Germline values: CDR1 WNHNN, CDR2 SYGVQD (reference sequence). The CDR3 loop spans 20 amino acids. DNA of the CDR3: TGCGCCAGCACCCTGACCACCGGGACAGGGAGTTGGAGGTGCGGAAACACCATATATTTT. Translated: CASTLTTGTGSWRCGNTIYF.

This chain uses TRBV5-1 with TRBJ1-1, with D possibly matching TRBD1 (6 bases). Trimming cost V 3 bases and J 2 bases, with 11 bases left between them. There are 14 residues in the CDR3. CDR1 SGHRS and CDR2 YFSETQ come from the germline V gene. CDR3 sequence reads: CASSYRTENTEAFF. The CDR3 DNA sequence: TGCGCCAGCAGCTACCGGACAGAAAACACTGAAGCTTTCTTT.

The gene calls are TRBV6-5 and TRBJ1-3; TRBD1 matches 8 bases. CDR3 size: 14 residues. The germline V gene encodes CDR1 MNHEY and CDR2 SVGAGI. V shed 2 bases and J 5 bases; nucleotides not matched to a gene: 2. The CDR3 reads CASSYGQGRNTIYF. CDR3 coding DNA: TGTGCCAGCAGTTACGGACAGGGTAGAAACACCATATATTTT.

The chain uses TRBV21-1 and TRBJ1-1. TRBV21-1 is flagged as a pseudogene. This CDR3 is 15 amino acids long. CDR3 sequence (DNA): TGTGCCAGCAGCTATATAGGCGCGCGGGACACTGAAGCTTTCTTT. Protein sequence: CASSYIGARDTEAFF.

The rearrangement joins TRBV9 to TRBJ1-2; 11 bases line up with TRBD1. The CDR3 sequence is 14 residues long. The V gene's germline CDR1 is SGDLS and CDR2 YYNGEE. V trimming: 2 bases; J trimming: 7 bases; junction bases outside the gene matches: 4. The CDR3 coding sequence is TGTGCCAGCAGCGTGGACAGGGGGCAATTTGGCTACACCTTC. Encoded protein: CASSVDRGQFGYTF. Full variable domain (missing parts from reference TRBV9 and TRBJ1-2): DSGVTQTPKHLITATGQRVTLRCSPRSGDLSVYWYQQSLDQGLQFLIQYYNGEERAKGNILERFSAQQFPDLHSELNLSSLELGDSALYFCASSVDRGQFGYTFGSGTRLTVV.

With respect to this clone: Different DNA sequences within this sample yield the same CDR3. The DNA of the CDR3 is TGCGCCAGCAGCCAAGGGACAGGTTATGGCTACACCTTC. Translating gives CASSQGTGYGYTF. This chain uses TRBV5-1 with TRBJ1-2, with 8 bases matching TRBD1. V lost 4 bases to trimming and J lost 5 bases; unmatched junction nucleotides: 4. Germline CDR1 is SGHRS and CDR2 is YFSETQ. There are 13 residues in the CDR3.

The chain uses TRBV12-3 or TRBV12-4 and TRBJ1-2, with a weak D call TRBD1 (6 bases). The CDR3 contains 13 residues. Trimming stripped 11 bases from V and 5 bases from J, with 18 bases between. The CDR3 here is CALRGGASYGYTF. The CDR3 nucleotides are TGTGCCCTAAGGGGGGGCGCCTCGTATGGCTACACCTTC.

The V call is TRBV6-6, the J call TRBJ1-1; D possibly corresponds to TRBD1 (5 bases). This CDR3 is 14 amino acids long. Per the germline V gene, CDR1 is MNHNY and CDR2 is SVGAGI (reference sequence). With 5 bases removed from V and 1 base from J, the gap between germline ends came to 11 bases. The CDR3 DNA is TGTGCCAGCAGTCCCGTAAGGGGGAACACTGAAGCTTTCTTT. Amino acids: CASSPVRGNTEAFF.

CDR3 DNA sequence: TGTGCCAGCAGGAAAGGACAGGCCATCTACGAGCAGTACTTC. It encodes CASRKGQAIYEQYF. J is TRBJ2-7 and V is TRBV2; TRBD1 agrees at 7 bases. V lost 6 bases, J lost 3 bases, and 8 bases stayed unmatched. Germline CDR1 reads SNHLY; CDR2 reads FYNNEI. This CDR3 region has 14 residues.

CDR3 sequence (DNA): TGTGCCTGTCAACAGGGGACACACTACGAGCAGTACTTC. Protein product: CACQQGTHYEQYF. The chain is built from TRBV30 and TRBJ2-7; 7 nucleotides match TRBD1. V gave up 6 bases and J gave up 3 bases; unmatched junction bases: 8. This CDR3 is built from 13 residues. CDR1 and CDR2 from the germline V gene are GTSNPN and SVGIG (reference sequence).

CDR3 DNA: TGTGCCAGCAGTTACCAACCCGGGACAGGGGCCCCACCCCTCCACTTT. Protein: CASSYQPGTGAPPLHF. The chain employs TRBV6-6 and TRBJ1-6; TRBD1 matches at 10 bases. The V and J ends lost 2 bases and 11 bases, in that order; junction bases with no gene match: 9. Germline assignment: CDR1 MNHNY and CDR2 SVGAGI (reference sequence). The CDR3 is made up of 16 amino acids.

V is TRBV7-9 and J is TRBJ2-7, with 7 bases aligning to TRBD2. The germline V gene has CDR1 SEHNR and CDR2 FQNEAQ (reference sequence). V lost 7 bases to trimming and J lost 2 bases; unmatched junction nucleotides: 5. The CDR3 is made up of 13 amino acids. CDR3 region: CASTPGGAYEQYF. CDR3 nucleotides: TGTGCCAGCACCCCGGGAGGCGCCTACGAGCAGTACTTC.

This sequence joins TRBV6-2 or TRBV6-3 and TRBJ1-2; D is perhaps TRBD1 (5 bases). Germline V gene lookup returns CDR1 MNHEY and CDR2 SVGEGT. The length of the CDR3 is 14 residues. The V end was cut by 8 bases, the J end by 4 bases, with 17 bases between. CDR3 DNA: TGTGCCAGCGGCCTTCGGGGGTACAGCTATGGCTACACCTTC. Protein product: CASGLRGYSYGYTF.

V and J are TRBV27 and TRBJ2-6; 7 nucleotides align to TRBD1. V was pared by 4 bases and J by 0 bases, with 9 bases of the junction left unmatched. Germline V gene data show CDR1 as MNHEY and CDR2 as SMNVEV (reference sequence). This CDR3 has 18 residues. The CDR3 protein is CASSSYSGQFSGANVLTF. Here the CDR3 DNA reads TGTGCCAGCAGTTCCTACTCGGGACAGTTCTCTGGGGCCAACGTCCTGACTTTC.

This clone has a handful of counts. The chain has TRBV9 and TRBJ2-7; TRBD1 might be the D (6 bases). CDR3 length equals 15 residues. The V end lost 0 bases, the J end lost 1 base, and 11 bases lay between the germline ends. Germline V gives CDR1 SGDLS, CDR2 YYNGEE. The CDR3 DNA is TGTGCCAGCAGCGTAGCGGCAGGGGCATCCTACGAGCAGTACTTC. Translation: CASSVAAGASYEQYF.

In DNA form, the CDR3 reads TGTGCCAGCAGCTTAAGGGTGGTAGGGGCCCGAAACTATGGCTACACCTTC. This encodes CASSLRVVGARNYGYTF. V is TRBV7-9 and J is TRBJ1-2; a weak D match, TRBD1 (5 bases). CDR1 and CDR2 from the germline V gene are SEHNR and FQNEAQ (reference sequence). The CDR3 is 17 residues long. Trimming took 2 bases from V and 2 from J, leaving 18 bases between them.

The genes are TRBV7-6 and TRBJ2-1; 9 bases agree with TRBD1. The CDR3 extends over 17 amino acids. V lost 3 bases and J lost 8; bases outside the gene matches: 14. Per germline, CDR1 SGHVS and CDR2 FNYEAQ. The DNA for the CDR3 is TGTGCCAGCAGCTTGGCCTCCGGGACAGGGAATTTCGATGAGCAGTTCTTC. Its protein product is CASSLASGTGNFDEQFF.

This chain joins TRBV9 and TRBJ1-2, with 7 nucleotides matching TRBD1. This CDR3 has 14 residues. V was clipped by 5 bases and J by 4 bases; unmatched bases: 8. Germline lookup yields CDR1 SGDLS and CDR2 YYNGEE. In nucleotides, the CDR3 is TGTGCCAGCAGTAAGGGACAGCACTCCTATGGCTACACCTTC. It codes for CASSKGQHSYGYTF.

This chain links TRBV19 with TRBJ1-4, with 8 bases lining up with TRBD1. This CDR3 contains 15 residues. Trimming took 5 bases from V and 8 from J; bases not matched to a gene: 10. The germline V gene encodes CDR1 LNHDA and CDR2 SQIVND (reference sequence). CDR3 protein: CASSFGRGRGEKLFF. The CDR3 DNA reads as TGTGCCAGTAGTTTTGGCAGGGGGCGCGGGGAAAAACTGTTTTTT.

The rearrangement links TRBV5-6 to TRBJ1-2; D is unresolved. The germline V gene has CDR1 SGHDT and CDR2 YYEEEE. Trimming took off 2 bases at V and 6 bases at J, with 11 bases between the two ends. This CDR3 is 13 amino acids long. The CDR3, as DNA: TGTGCCAGCAGCTTTTATAATTCGGATGGCTACACCTTC. Its protein product is CASSFYNSDGYTF.

V gene TRBV18 combines with J gene TRBJ1-2; D might be TRBD1 (6 bases). The CDR3 runs to 13 residues. V shed 6 bases and J shed 8 bases, with 16 bases lying between them. The germline gives CDR1 KGHSH, CDR2 LQKENI. The chain's CDR3 is CASSQRQDEGYTF. CDR3 nucleotide sequence: TGTGCCAGCTCCCAAAGACAGGACGAAGGCTACACCTTC.

This clone was counted a single time. The chain joins TRBV2 to TRBJ1-2, with 7 bases matching TRBD1. This CDR3 is 14 amino acids long. Per the germline V gene, CDR1 is SNHLY and CDR2 is FYNNEI. V shed 8 bases and J 8 bases; nucleotides not matched to a gene: 14. CDR3 loop: CASALDRTQWGYTF. The CDR3 DNA follows: TGTGCCAGCGCGCTGGACAGGACCCAGTGGGGCTACACCTTC. The full variable domain, completed using reference TRBV2 and TRBJ1-2, is EPEVTQTPSHQVTQMGQEVILRCVPISNHLYFYWYRQILGQKVEFLVSFYNNEISEKSEIFDDQFSVERPDGSNFTLKIRSTKLEDSAMYFCASALDRTQWGYTFGSGTRLTVV.

The count of this clone is one. The chain employs TRBV7-9 and TRBJ2-5; no clear D gene. This CDR3 is 13 amino acids long. CDR1 SEHNR and CDR2 FQNEAQ come from the germline V gene (reference sequence). Trimming removed 5 bases from V and 3 bases from J, with 10 bases in between. The CDR3 loop reads CASSLPGEETQYF. The CDR3 coding sequence is TGTGCCAGCAGCCTGCCCGGAGAAGAGACCCAGTACTTC.

CDR3 loop: CASSKRDRGVYGYTF. The CDR3 DNA is TGTGCCAGCAGCAAAAGAGATCGTGGTGTCTATGGCTACACCTTC. The gene calls are TRBV21-1 and TRBJ1-2. TRBV21-1 is a pseudogene segment. The CDR3 extends over 15 amino acids.

The chain has TRBV30 and TRBJ1-1, with TRBD1 as a possible D gene (5 bases). CDR1 GTSNPN and CDR2 SVGIG come from the germline V gene (reference sequence). V shed 3 bases and J shed 0 bases, with 8 bases lying between them. The CDR3 runs to 13 residues. The CDR3 region is CAWRGLLNTEAFF. The DNA of the CDR3 is TGTGCCTGGAGGGGACTCTTGAACACTGAAGCTTTCTTT.

This clone has only a few counts. The chain employs TRBV7-9 and TRBJ1-2; D gene ambiguous. The CDR3 covers 13 residues. Germline-derived CDR1 and CDR2 are SEHNR and FQNEAQ (reference sequence). Deletions cut 5 bases from V and 1 base from J, with 8 bases between. As DNA, the CDR3 is TGTGCCAGCAGCCGAGAAGATAACTATGGCTACACCTTC. Translation gives CASSREDNYGYTF.